This T cell receptor (beta chain) was captured by sequencing in a study of TIL therapy for anti-PD-1-resistant metastatic lung cancer. The CDR3 spans 13 residues. The V and J ends lost 4 bases and 5 bases respectively, with 8 bases between them. As to time point: pre-treatment sample, taken before nivolumab and TIL therapy. Tumor tissue came from excised metastases, mostly pleural nodules or supraclavicular lymph nodes. This was the immunoSEQ v3 assay. The assay was immunoSEQ multiplex PCR, and TCRdb's table has in-frame clones only and misses some. The sample shows approximately 95,000 clones, 55% to 75% of them seen only once.

The sequence derives from a person between 30 and 79 years old with non-small cell lung cancer. The chain recombines TRBV12-3 or TRBV12-4 with TRBJ2-2; D is uncertain. Sequencing was performed on tumor tissue, taken at baseline. This CDR3 is CASSWADTGELFF. The CDR3 DNA is TGTGCCAGCAGTTGGGCCGATACCGGGGAGCTGTTTTTT.